This entry concerns a single T cell receptor (beta chain). The antigen is not known. This sample is part of a study of cytomegalovirus exposure and HLA in healthy donors. General observations from the study: Most observed TCR sequences were rare, whereas some public TCRs were detected in many donors.

The CDR3 is 11 amino acids. Germline V gene sequence: CDR1 SQVTM, CDR2 ANQGSEA. Trimming left V 6 bases short and J 5 bases short, with 11 bases between. The PCR contained 60 Vbeta and 13 Jbeta primers. Method: immunoSEQ multiplex PCR; TCRdb's copy keeps in-frame clones and lacks some. The sample lists over 150,000 clones, approximately 80% seen once, with roughly 3.5% in the top ten. The TCR was taken from a young man in good health and CMV-seropositive. The chain links TRBV29-1 to TRBJ2-7; D perhaps matches TRBD1 (5 bases). Sequencing was carried out using PBMCs. The CDR3 DNA follows: TGCAGCGTCCGACAGACGGACGAGCAGTACTTC. Translating it yields CSVRQTDEQYF.